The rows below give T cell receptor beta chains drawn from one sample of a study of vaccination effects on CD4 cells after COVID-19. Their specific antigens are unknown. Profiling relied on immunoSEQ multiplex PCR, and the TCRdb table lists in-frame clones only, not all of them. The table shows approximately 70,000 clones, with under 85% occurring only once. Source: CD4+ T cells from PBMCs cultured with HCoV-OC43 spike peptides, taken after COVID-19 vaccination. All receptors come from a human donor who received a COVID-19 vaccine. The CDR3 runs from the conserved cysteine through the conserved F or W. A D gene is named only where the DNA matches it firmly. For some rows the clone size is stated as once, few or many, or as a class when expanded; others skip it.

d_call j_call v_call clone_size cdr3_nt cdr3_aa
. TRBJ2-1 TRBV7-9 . TGTGCCAGCAGCTTGAGCACAAACCGGGACAATGAGCAGTTCTTC CASSLSTNRDNEQFF
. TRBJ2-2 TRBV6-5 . TGTGCCAGCAGTCCGCGAGGACCCGGGGAGCTGTTTTTT CASSPRGPGELFF
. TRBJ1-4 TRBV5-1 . TGCGCCAGCAGCTCAAGGGGTGGGGATAATGAAAAACTGTTTTTT CASSSRGGDNEKLFF
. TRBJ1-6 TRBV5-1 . TGCGCCAGCAGCTTCGCAGCACAGGGCAATTCACCCCTCCACTTT CASSFAAQGNSPLHF
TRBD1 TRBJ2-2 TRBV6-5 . TGTGCCAGTAGGGGACAGGGAGTCGGGGAGCTGTTTTTT CASRGQGVGELFF
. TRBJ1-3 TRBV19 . TGTGCCAGTAGTATAACGTCGGCTGGAAACACCATATATTTT CASSITSAGNTIYF
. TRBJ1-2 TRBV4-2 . TGTGCCAGCAGCCAAGATCGTGGGGGGGTCTATGGCTACACCTTC CASSQDRGGVYGYTF
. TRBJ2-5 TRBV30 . TGTGCCTGGAGGGGCGGGACAACGGTTAAGTACTTC CAWRGGTTVKYF
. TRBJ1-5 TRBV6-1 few TGTGCCAGCAGTGAAGGGGGTAATAGCAATCAGCCCCAGCATTTT CASSEGGNSNQPQHF
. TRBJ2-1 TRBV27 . TGTGCCAGCAGTTTAAAACCCGGGTCCTACAATGAGCAGTTCTTC CASSLKPGSYNEQFF
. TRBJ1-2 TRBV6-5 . TGTGCCAGCAGTTTGTCTGGACCTTATGGCTACACCTTC CASSLSGPYGYTF
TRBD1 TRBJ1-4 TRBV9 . TGTGCCAGCAGCGTGACCGGGACAGGGGGTGAAAAACTGTTTTTT CASSVTGTGGEKLFF
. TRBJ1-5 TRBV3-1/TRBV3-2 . TGTGCCAGCAGCCGACTTAGTCAGGGAGGGAATCAGCCCCAGCATTTT CASSRLSQGGNQPQHF
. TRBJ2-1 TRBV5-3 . TGTGCCAGAAGCTTGGCTGAGGCTCCTTACAATGAGCAGTTCTTC CARSLAEAPYNEQFF
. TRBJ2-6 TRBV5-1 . TGCGCCAGCACCCCTGGGGGTTTCTCTGGGGCCAACGTCCTGACTTTC CASTPGGFSGANVLTF
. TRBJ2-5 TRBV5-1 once TGCGCCAGCAGCTTGAATCGACACAACCAAGAGACCCAGTACTTC CASSLNRHNQETQYF
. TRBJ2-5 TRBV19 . TGTGCCAGTAGTGGAACATATCAAGAGACCCAGTACTTC CASSGTYQETQYF
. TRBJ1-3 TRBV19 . TGTGCCAGTAGAATGGAGGGCCGGGGAAACACCATATATTTT CASRMEGRGNTIYF
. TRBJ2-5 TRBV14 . TGTGCCAGCAGTCCGAATCGGAGAGGGGTAGAGACCCAGTACTTC CASSPNRRGVETQYF
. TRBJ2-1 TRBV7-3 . TGTGCCAGCAGCTTAACCCTACAATGGGACAATGAGCAGTTCTTC CASSLTLQWDNEQFF
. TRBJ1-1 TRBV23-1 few TGCGCCAGCAGTCTAGCAGGGGTGGGCACTGAAGCTTTCTTT CASSLAGVGTEAFF
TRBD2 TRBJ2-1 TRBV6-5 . TGTGCCAGCACCATAGCGGGGGGAGGGTATGAGCAGTTCTTC CASTIAGGGYEQFF
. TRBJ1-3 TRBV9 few TGTGCCAGCAGCCCGGGACTCCCTGGAAACACCATATATTTT CASSPGLPGNTIYF
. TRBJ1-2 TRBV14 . TGTGCCAGCAGCCAAGTAATGTCCGGGAGGGACTATGGCTACACCTTC CASSQVMSGRDYGYTF
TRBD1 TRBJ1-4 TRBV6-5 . TGTGCCAGCGGAGGGACAGCGGTTAATGAAAAACTGTTTTTT CASGGTAVNEKLFF
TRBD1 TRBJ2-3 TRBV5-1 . TGCGCCAGCAGCCTGGACAGGGCCACAGATACGCAGTATTTT CASSLDRATDTQYF
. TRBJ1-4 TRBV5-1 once TGCGCCAGCAGCTTGGCCGTCGGGGGATCAAATTTGGATGAAAAACTGTTTTTT CASSLAVGGSNLDEKLFF
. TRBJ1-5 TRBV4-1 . TGCGCCAGCAGCCAAGATCCGGACATCCGCAATCAGCCCCAGCATTTT CASSQDPDIRNQPQHF
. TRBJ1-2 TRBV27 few TGTGCCAGCGGTCGGGGTATTGGCTACACCTTC CASGRGIGYTF
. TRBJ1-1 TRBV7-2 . TGTGCCAGCAGCTTAAAAGACCTAATTGGCACTGAAGCTTTCTTT CASSLKDLIGTEAFF
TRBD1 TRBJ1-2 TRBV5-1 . TGCGCCAGCAGCTTGTTGACAGGGGTTGACTATGGCTACACCTTC CASSLLTGVDYGYTF
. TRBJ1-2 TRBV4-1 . TGCGCCAGCAGCCCCTCGGGGGGACCCCTCCGGGGAGGCGGCTACACCTTC CASSPSGGPLRGGGYTF
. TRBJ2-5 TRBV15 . TGTGCCACCAGCAGAGCGTTCCTGGAGACCCAGTACTTC CATSRAFLETQYF
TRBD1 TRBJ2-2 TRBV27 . TGTGCCAGCAGGAAAGTGACAGGGGGGTATGCCGGGGAGCTGTTTTTT CASRKVTGGYAGELFF
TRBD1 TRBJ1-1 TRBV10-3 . TGTGCCATCAGGGTGGACAGGGGGAACACTGAAGCTTTCTTT CAIRVDRGNTEAFF
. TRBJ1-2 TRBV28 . TGTGCCAGCAGGGGGGCCATGGGGGCTTATGGCTACACCTTC CASRGAMGAYGYTF
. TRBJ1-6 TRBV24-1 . TGTGCCACCAGTGATTCAGAGAATTCACCCCTCCACTTT CATSDSENSPLHF
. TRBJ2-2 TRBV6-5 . TGTGCCAGCAAGTACTCCGGGGACGGGGAGCTGTTTTTT CASKYSGDGELFF
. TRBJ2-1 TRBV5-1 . TGCGCCAGCAGCACCCAGGGAATTGAGCAGTTCTTC CASSTQGIEQFF
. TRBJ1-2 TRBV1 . TGCACCAGCAGATCTGAGGTGTTGGGGAATAATGGCTACACCTTC CTSRSEVLGNNGYTF
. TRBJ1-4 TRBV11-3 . TGTGCCAGCAGCTTAAATAGTTACATCAACGGGGAAAAACTGTTTTTT CASSLNSYINGEKLFF
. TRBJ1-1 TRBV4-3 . TGCGCCAGCAGCCGAGACCAAGGGTTTAAAGCTTTCTTT CASSRDQGFKAFF
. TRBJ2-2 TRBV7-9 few TGTGCCACAGACAGATTCGCGAACACCGGGGAGCTGTTTTTT CATDRFANTGELFF
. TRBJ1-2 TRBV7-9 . TGTGCCAGCGCAAAAGGGGGTAACTATGGCTACACCTTC CASAKGGNYGYTF
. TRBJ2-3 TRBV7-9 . TGTGCCAGCAGCCGTCCCGGGGGTGGGAGCACAGATACGCAGTATTTT CASSRPGGGSTDTQYF
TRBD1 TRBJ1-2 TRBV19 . TGTGCCAGTAGTACAGATGGGACAGCGATCTATGGCTACACCTTC CASSTDGTAIYGYTF
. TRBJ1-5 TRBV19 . TGTGCCAGTAGTAAAAGGACAGGCAATCAGCCCCAGCATTTT CASSKRTGNQPQHF
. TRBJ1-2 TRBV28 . TGTGCCAGCACCATGACAGCTAACTATGGCTACACCTTC CASTMTANYGYTF
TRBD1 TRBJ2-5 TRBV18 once TGTGCCAGCTCACCGACAGGGGAAGAGACCCAGTACTTC CASSPTGEETQYF
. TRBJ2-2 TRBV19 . TGTGCCAGTAGCATTAGGGGCACCGGGGAGCTGTTTTTT CASSIRGTGELFF
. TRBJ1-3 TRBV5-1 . TGCGCCAGCAGCGACGGACAGTTCTCTGGAAACACCATATATTTT CASSDGQFSGNTIYF
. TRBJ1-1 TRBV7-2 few TGTGCCAGCAGCTCCCAGGGAGCGGGCGGCACTGAAGCTTTCTTT CASSSQGAGGTEAFF
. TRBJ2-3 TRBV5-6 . TGTGCCAGCACTTTAGGGGGGCCTCTCACAGATACGCAGTATTTT CASTLGGPLTDTQYF
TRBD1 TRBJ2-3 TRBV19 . TGTGCCAGTAGTATAGATGCTCCGGGACAGGGATCAGATACGCAGTATTTT CASSIDAPGQGSDTQYF
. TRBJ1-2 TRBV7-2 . TGTGCCAGCAGCCCCGACAGGAGAAATAACTATGGCTACACCTTC CASSPDRRNNYGYTF
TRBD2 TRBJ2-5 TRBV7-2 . TGTGCCAGCAGCCCACTAGCGGGGGGAGTGACCCAGTACTTC CASSPLAGGVTQYF
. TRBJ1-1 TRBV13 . TGTGCCAGCAGCCTCCGGACCTTCGCCGAAGCTTTCTTT CASSLRTFAEAFF
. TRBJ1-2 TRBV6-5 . TGTGCCAGCAGTTACTTTAGCTTCGAGGGAACGTATGGCTACACCTTC CASSYFSFEGTYGYTF